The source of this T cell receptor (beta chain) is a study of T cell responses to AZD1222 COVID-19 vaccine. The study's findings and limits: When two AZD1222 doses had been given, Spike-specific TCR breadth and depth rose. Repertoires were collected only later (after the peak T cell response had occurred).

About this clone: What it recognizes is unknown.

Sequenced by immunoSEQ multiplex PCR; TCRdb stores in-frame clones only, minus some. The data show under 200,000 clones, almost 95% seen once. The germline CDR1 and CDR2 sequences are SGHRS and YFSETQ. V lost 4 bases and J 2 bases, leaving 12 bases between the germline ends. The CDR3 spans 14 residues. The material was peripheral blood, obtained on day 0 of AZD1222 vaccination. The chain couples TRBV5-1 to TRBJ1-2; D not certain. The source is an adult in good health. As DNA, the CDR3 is TGCGCCAGCAGCCTAACAGCTGGGAACTATGGCTACACCTTC. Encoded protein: CASSLTAGNYGYTF.